This T cell receptor (beta chain) is from a study of regulatory T cells in long-lasting Graves disease. This clonotype was seen ten or more times. Its antigen remains unidentified. Broader study findings: Persistent patients had a count of shared public clonotypes (roughly 2,500) that exceeded that of new patients (around 970). Researchers examined only peripheral blood and not thyroid tissue. Preferential use of TRBV28, TRBJ1-2 and TRBJ2-5 was seen in persistent disease.

Time point in this sample: persistent/refractory GD, antithyroid drugs over 5 years with positive TRAb. Preparation of the TCR library used RNA extracted from PBMCs. The CDR3 extends over 15 amino acids. V lost 5 bases to trimming and J lost 3 bases, with 17 bases between them. Both iRepertoire HTBI primers and Arm-PCR of CDR3 regions were used to build the TCR beta libraries. TCRdb fed the multiplex PCR reads into MiXCR, producing one record per CDR3 protein. The sample carries some 330,000 distinct CDR3 sequences, roughly 24% recorded once. The receptor comes from a woman aged 40 to 50 with Graves disease. The chain recombines TRBV12-3 or TRBV12-4 with TRBJ2-7; D possibly corresponds to TRBD2 (5 bases). The sample here was peripheral blood mononuclear cells (PBMCs), taken when the disease was refractory, from a patient treated with antithyroid drugs. The CDR3 coding sequence is TGTGCCAGCAGTCGGGGTCGAAAGAACATCTACGAGCAGTACTTC. Its translation: CASSRGRKNIYEQYF.